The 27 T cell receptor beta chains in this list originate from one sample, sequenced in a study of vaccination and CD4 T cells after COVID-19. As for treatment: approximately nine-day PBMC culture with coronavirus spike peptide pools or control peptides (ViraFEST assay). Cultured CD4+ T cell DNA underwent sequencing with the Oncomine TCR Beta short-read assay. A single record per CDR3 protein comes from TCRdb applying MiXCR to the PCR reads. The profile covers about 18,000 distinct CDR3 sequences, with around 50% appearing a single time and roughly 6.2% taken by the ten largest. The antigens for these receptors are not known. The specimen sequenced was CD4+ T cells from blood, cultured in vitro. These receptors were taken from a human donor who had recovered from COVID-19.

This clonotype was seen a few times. In DNA, the CDR3 is TGCAGTGCTTCTGGGGGGGGTACCGGCTATGGCTACACCTTC. It yields the protein CSASGGGTGYGYTF. The chain has TRBV20-1 and TRBJ1-2; a weak D match, TRBD1 (5 bases). V lost 5 bases and J 4 bases, leaving 17 bases between the germline ends. This CDR3 has 14 residues. The germline V gene has CDR1 DFQATT and CDR2 SNEGSKA (reference sequence).

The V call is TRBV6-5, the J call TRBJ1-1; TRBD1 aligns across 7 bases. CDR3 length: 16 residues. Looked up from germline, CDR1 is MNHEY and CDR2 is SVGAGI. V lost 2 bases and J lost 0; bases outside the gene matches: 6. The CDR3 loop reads CASSYRTGALNTEAFF. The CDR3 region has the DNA TGTGCCAGCAGTTACCGGACAGGAGCACTGAACACTGAAGCTTTCTTT.

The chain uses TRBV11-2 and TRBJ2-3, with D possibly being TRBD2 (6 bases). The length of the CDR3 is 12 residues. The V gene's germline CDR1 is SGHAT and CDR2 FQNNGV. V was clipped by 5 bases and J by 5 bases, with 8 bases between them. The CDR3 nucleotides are TGTGCCAGCAGCCAGGAGGGAGATACGCAGTATTTT. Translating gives CASSQEGDTQYF.

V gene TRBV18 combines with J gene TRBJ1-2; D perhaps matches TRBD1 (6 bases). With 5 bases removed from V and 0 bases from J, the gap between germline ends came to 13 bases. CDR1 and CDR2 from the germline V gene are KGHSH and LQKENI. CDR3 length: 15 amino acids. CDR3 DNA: TGTGCCAGCTCATTAAGGGACACCTCTAACTATGGCTACACCTTC. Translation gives CASSLRDTSNYGYTF.

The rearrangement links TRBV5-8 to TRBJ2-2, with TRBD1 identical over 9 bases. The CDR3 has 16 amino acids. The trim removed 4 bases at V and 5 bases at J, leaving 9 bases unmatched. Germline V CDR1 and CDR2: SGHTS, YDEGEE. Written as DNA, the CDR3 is TGTGCCAGCAGCACGGGTGTCGGACAGGGGACCGGGGAGCTGTTTTTT. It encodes CASSTGVGQGTGELFF. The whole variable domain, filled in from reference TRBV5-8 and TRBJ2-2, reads EAGVTQSPTHLIKTRGQQATLRCSPISGHTSVYWYQQALGLGLQFLLWYDEGEERNRGNFPPRFSGRQFPNYSSELNVNALELEDSALYLCASSTGVGQGTGELFFGEGSRLTVL.

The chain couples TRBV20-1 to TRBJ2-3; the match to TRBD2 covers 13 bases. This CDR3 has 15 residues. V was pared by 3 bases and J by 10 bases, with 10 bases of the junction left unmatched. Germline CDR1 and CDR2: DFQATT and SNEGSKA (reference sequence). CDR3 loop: CSARLGLAGVQAQYF. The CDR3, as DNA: TGCAGTGCTAGGTTAGGACTAGCGGGAGTGCAGGCGCAGTATTTT.

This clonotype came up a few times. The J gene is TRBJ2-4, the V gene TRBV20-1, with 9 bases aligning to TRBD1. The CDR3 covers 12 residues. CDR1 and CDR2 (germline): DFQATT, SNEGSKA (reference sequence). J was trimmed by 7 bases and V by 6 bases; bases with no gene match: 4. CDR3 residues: CSARTGVNIQYF. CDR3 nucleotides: TGCAGTGCCCGGACAGGGGTGAACATTCAGTACTTC.

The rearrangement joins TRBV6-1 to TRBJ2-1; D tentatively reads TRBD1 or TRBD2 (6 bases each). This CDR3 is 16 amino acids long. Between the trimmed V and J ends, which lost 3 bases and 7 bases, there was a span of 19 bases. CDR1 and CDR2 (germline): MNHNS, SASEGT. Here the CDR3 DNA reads TGTGCCAGCAGTGAGGATGGGGGCGGGATGAGGAATGAGCAGTTCTTC. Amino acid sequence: CASSEDGGGMRNEQFF.

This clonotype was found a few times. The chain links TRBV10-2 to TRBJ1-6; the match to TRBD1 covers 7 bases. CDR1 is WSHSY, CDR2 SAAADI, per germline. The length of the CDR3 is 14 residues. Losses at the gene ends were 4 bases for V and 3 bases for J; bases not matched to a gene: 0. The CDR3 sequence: CASSGTGYNSPLHF. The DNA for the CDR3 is TGCGCCAGCAGTGGGACAGGCTATAATTCACCCCTCCACTTT.

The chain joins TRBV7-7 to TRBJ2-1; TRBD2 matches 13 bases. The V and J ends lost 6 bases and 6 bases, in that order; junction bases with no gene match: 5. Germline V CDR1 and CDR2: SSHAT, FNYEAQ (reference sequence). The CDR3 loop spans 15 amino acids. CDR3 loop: CASSWGLAGFNEQFF. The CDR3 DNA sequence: TGTGCCAGCAGTTGGGGACTAGCGGGGTTCAATGAGCAGTTCTTC.

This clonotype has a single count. CDR3 in amino acids: CASSQTLAGAYEQYF. The CDR3, as DNA: TGCGCCAGCAGCCAAACACTAGCGGGGGCCTACGAGCAGTACTTC. The J gene is TRBJ2-7, the V gene TRBV4-3, with 11 bases aligning to TRBD2. Trimming at V came to 2 bases and at J to 2 bases, leaving 2 bases not matched to a gene. CDR3 length: 15 amino acids. Germline V gives CDR1 LGHNA, CDR2 YSLEER.

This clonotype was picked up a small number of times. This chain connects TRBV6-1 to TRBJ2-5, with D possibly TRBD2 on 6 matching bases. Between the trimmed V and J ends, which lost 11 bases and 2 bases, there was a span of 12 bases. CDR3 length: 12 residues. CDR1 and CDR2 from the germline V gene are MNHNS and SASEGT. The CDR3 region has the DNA TGTGCCGGTGGAGGGTCACAAGAGACCCAGTACTTC. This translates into CAGGGSQETQYF.

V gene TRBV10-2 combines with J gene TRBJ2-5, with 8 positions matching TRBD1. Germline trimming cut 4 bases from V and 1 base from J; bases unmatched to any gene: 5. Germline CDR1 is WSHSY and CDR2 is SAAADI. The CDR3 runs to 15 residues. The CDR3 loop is CASSVRQGRQETQYF. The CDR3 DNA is TGCGCCAGCAGTGTCAGACAGGGGCGCCAAGAGACCCAGTACTTC.

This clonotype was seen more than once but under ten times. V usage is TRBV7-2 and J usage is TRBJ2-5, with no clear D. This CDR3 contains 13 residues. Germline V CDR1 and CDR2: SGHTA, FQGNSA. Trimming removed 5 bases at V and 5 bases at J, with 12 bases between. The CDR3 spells CASSTESVETQYF. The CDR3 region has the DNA TGTGCCAGCAGCACCGAATCCGTGGAGACCCAGTACTTC. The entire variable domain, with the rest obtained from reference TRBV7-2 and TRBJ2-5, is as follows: GAGVSQSPSNKVTEKGKDVELRCDPISGHTALYWYRQSLGQGLEFLIYFQGNSAPDKSGLPSDRFSAERTGGSVSTLTIQRTQQEDSAVYLCASSTESVETQYFGPGTRLLVL.

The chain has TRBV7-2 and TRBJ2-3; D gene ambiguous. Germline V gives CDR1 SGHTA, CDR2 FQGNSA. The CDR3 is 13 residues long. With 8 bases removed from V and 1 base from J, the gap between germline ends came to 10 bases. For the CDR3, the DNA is TGTGCCAGCGGGTACTCGCGCACAGATACGCAGTATTTT. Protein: CASGYSRTDTQYF.

As DNA, the CDR3 is TGTGCCAGCAGTCCCCGGGGGAGCTCCTATAATTCACCCCTCCACTTT. Its protein is CASSPRGSSYNSPLHF. This chain uses TRBV6-1 with TRBJ1-6, with D perhaps matching TRBD1 (5 bases). Germline CDR1 is MNHNS and CDR2 is SASEGT. The CDR3 runs to 16 residues. V was clipped by 5 bases and J by 0 bases, with 11 bases between them.

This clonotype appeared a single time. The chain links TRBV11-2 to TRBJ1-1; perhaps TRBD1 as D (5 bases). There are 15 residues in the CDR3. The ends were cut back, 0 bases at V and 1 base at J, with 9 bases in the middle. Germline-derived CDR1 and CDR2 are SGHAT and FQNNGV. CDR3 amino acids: CASSLDPGPNTEAFF. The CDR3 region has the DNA TGTGCCAGCAGCTTAGATCCGGGACCGAACACTGAAGCTTTCTTT.

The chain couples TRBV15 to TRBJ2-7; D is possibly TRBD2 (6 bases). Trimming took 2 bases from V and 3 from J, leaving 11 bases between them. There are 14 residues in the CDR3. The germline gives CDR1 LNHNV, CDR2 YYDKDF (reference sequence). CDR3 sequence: CATSRQGLGYEQYF. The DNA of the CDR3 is TGTGCCACCAGCAGACAGGGACTGGGCTACGAGCAGTACTTC.

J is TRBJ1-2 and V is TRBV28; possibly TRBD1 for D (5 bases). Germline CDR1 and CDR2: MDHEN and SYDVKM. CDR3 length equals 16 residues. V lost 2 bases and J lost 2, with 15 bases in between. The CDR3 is CASSLVAGPGNYGYTF. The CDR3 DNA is TGTGCCAGCAGTTTAGTTGCAGGTCCAGGGAACTATGGCTACACCTTC.

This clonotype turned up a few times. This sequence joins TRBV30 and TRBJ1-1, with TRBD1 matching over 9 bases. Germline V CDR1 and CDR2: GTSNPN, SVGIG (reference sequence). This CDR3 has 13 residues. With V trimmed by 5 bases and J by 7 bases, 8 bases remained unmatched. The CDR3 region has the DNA TGTGCCTGGGCTCAACAGGGGGCCCTTGAAGCTTTCTTT. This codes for CAWAQQGALEAFF. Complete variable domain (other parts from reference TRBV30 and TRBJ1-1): SQTIHQWPATLVQPVGSPLSLECTVEGTSNPNLYWYRQAAGRGLQLLFYSVGIGQISSEVPQNLSASRPQDRQFILSSKKLLLSDSGFYLCAWAQQGALEAFFGQGTRLTVV.

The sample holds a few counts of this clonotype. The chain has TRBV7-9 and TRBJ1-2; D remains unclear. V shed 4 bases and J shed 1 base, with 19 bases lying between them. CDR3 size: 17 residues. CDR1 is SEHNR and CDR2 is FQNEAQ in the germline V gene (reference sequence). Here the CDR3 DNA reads TGTGCCAGCAGCTCCCCAAATGAGGGAGGGAGTAACTATGGCTACACCTTC. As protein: CASSSPNEGGSNYGYTF.

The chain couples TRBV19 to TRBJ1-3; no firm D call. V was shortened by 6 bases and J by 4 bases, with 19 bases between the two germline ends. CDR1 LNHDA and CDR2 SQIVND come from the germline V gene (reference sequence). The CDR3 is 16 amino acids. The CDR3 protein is CASRPSRGPLGNTIYF. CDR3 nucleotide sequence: TGTGCCAGTAGGCCCAGTAGAGGGCCGCTCGGAAACACCATATATTTT.

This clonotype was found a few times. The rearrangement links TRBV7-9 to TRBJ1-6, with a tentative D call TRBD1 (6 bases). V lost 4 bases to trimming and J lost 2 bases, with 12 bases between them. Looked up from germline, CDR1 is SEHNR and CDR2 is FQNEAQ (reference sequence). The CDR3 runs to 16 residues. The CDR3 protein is CASSSSGGAYNSPLHF. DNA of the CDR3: TGTGCCAGCAGCTCCTCCGGGGGCGCCTATAATTCACCCCTCCACTTT.

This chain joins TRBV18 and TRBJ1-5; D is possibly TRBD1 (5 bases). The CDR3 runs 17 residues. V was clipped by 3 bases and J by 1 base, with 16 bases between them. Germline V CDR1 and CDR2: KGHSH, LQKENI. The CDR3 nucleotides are TGTGCCAGCTCACCCGACGGCGGGGGAAGGAGCAATCAGCCCCAGCATTTT. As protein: CASSPDGGGRSNQPQHF.

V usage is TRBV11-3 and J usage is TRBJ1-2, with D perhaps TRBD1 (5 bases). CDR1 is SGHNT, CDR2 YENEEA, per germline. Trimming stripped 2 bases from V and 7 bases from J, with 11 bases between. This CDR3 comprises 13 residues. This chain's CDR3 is CASSLRGEAGYTF. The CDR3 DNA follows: TGTGCCAGCAGCTTAAGAGGGGAAGCTGGCTACACCTTC.

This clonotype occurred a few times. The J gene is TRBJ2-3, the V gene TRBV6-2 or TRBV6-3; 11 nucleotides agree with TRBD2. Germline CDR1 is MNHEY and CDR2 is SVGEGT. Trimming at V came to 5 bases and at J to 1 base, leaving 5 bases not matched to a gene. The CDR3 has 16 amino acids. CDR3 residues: CASSRRLAGRTDTQYF. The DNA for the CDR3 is TGTGCCAGCAGTCGCCGACTAGCGGGGCGCACAGATACGCAGTATTTT.

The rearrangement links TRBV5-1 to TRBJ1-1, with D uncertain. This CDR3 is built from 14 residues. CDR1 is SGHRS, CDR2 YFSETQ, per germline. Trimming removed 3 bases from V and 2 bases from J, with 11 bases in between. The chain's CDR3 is CASSYDGPNTEAFF. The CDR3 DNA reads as TGCGCCAGCAGCTACGACGGACCTAACACTGAAGCTTTCTTT. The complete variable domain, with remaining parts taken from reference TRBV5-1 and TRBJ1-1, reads KAGVTQTPRYLIKTRGQQVTLSCSPISGHRSVSWYQQTPGQGLQFLFEYFSETQRNKGNFPGRFSGRQFSNSRSEMNVSTLELGDSALYLCASSYDGPNTEAFFGQGTRLTVV.